One T cell receptor (beta chain) is described in this entry. Its antigen remains unidentified. A second PCR, run for about 7 to 11 cycles, used a sample-barcoded 5' primer plus a J-beta primer mix. TCRdb analysed the 5' RACE reads with MiXCR anew, one entry per CDR3 protein. Here the sample spans almost 1 million distinct CDR3 sequences, roughly 50% being singletons. The data originate from a study of blood T cells in healthy people across ages. Broader study findings: Possibly, changes in expanded clonotypes were confounded because donor CMV status was unknown. As age increased, TCR beta diversity per million T cells fell in a roughly linear fashion. Naive CD4+ cell counts and diversity both ran higher in long-lived than in aged donors.

Germline trimming cut 6 bases from V and 5 bases from J; bases unmatched to any gene: 6. Germline lookup yields CDR1 DFQATT and CDR2 SNEGSKA (reference sequence). The CDR3 is 14 amino acids. Isolation per sample recovered at least 7 million PBMCs. This TCR came from a woman in her sixties or seventies in good health. The J gene is TRBJ2-5, the V gene TRBV20-1; 13 bases line up with TRBD2. The sample consisted of blood. Here the CDR3 reads CSARTSGRAETQYF. The CDR3 DNA follows: TGCAGTGCCCGAACTAGCGGGAGGGCGGAGACCCAGTACTTC.